The T cell receptor beta chain under discussion was sequenced for a study of regulatory T cells in long-lasting Graves disease. Broader study findings: Sharing of public clonotypes was greater in persistent patients (about 3,000) than in new patients (around 1,000). A reduction in accuracy may have resulted from the small sample size.

Sample time point: persistent/refractory GD, antithyroid drugs over 5 years with positive TRAb. PBMCs provided the RNA from which the TCR library was made. Combining iRepertoire HTBI primers with Arm-PCR of CDR3 regions, the authors built TCR beta libraries. As handled by the study authors: Across samples, more than 55 TRBV and about 13 TRBJ segments were found. Each CDR3 protein gets one entry after TCRdb re-called the multiplex PCR reads with MiXCR. The V and J calls here are based on TCRdb, not the publication. The sample lists roughly 450,000 distinct CDR3 sequences, 22% occurring once. A remark on this clonotype: Its antigen is not known. The junction departs from the called germline gene at one end, perhaps through a read error.

This receptor was obtained from a female donor with Graves disease. The source material was peripheral blood mononuclear cells (PBMCs), sampled when the disease was refractory, from a patient treated with antithyroid drugs.

The CDR3 reads CASSPSGGNTRELFF. The CDR3 DNA follows: TGTGCCAGCAGCCCGAGCGGAGGGAACACCAGGGAGCTGTTTTTT. The V and J genes are TRBV7-2 and TRBJ2-2, with D tentatively TRBD2 (6 bases). The CDR3 length is 15 residues. The germline V gene has CDR1 SGHTA and CDR2 FQGNSA.